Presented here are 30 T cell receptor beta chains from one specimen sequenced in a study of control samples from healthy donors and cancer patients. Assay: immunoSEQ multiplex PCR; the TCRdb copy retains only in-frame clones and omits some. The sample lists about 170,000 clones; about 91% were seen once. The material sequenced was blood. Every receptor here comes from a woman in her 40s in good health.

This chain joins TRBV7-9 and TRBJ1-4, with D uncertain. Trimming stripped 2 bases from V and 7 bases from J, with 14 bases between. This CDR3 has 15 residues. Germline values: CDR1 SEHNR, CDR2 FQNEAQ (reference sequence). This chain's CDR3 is CASSLSEGRSEKLFF. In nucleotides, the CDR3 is TGTGCCAGCAGCTTAAGTGAGGGTCGTTCTGAAAAACTGTTTTTT.

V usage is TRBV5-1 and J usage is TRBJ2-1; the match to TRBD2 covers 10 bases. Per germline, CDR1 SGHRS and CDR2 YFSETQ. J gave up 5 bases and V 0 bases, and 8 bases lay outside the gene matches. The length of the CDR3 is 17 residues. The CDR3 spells CASSLALGSGGDNEQFF. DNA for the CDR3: TGCGCCAGCAGCTTGGCCCTCGGGAGCGGGGGGGACAATGAGCAGTTCTTC.

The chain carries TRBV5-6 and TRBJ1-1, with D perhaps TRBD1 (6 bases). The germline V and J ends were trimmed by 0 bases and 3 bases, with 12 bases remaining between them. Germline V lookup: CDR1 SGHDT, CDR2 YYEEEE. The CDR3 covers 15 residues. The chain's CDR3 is CASSLVYREDTEAFF. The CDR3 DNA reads TGTGCCAGCAGCTTGGTATACAGGGAGGACACTGAAGCTTTCTTT.

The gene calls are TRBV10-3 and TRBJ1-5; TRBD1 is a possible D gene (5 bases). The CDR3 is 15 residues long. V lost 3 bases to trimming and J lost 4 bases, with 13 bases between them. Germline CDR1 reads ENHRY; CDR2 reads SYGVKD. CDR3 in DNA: TGTGCCATCAGTGACAGGGACGGAGGGAATCAGCCCCAGCATTTT. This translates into CAISDRDGGNQPQHF.

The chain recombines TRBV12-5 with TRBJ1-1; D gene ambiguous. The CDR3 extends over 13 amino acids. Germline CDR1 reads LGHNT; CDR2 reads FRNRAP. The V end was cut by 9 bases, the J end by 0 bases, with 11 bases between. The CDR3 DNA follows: TGTGCTAGCGCGTACGGGATGAACACTGAAGCTTTCTTT. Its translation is CASAYGMNTEAFF. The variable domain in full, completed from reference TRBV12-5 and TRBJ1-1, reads DARVTQTPRHKVTEMGQEVTMRCQPILGHNTVFWYRQTMMQGLELLAYFRNRAPLDDSGMPKDRFSAEMPDATLATLKIQPSEPRDSAVYFCASAYGMNTEAFFGQGTRLTVV.

The CDR3 here is CASSLGTPNTGELFF. The CDR3 DNA reads as TGCGCCAGCAGCCTAGGGACACCTAACACCGGGGAGCTGTTTTTT. The gene calls are TRBV5-1 and TRBJ2-2; maybe TRBD1 (6 bases). Deletions cut 4 bases from V and 2 bases from J, with 12 bases between. This CDR3 has 15 amino acids. In germline, CDR1 is SGHRS, CDR2 YFSETQ.

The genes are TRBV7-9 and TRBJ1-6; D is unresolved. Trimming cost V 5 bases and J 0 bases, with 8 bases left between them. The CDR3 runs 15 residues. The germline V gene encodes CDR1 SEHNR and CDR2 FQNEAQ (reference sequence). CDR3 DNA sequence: TGTGCCAGCAGCCCTCAAAGCTCCTATAATTCACCCCTCCACTTT. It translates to CASSPQSSYNSPLHF.

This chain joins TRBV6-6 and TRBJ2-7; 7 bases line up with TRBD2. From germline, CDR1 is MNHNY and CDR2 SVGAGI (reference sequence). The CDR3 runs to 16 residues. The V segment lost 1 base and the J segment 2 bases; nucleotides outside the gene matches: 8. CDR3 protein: CASSYFRLAATYEQYF. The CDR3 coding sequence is TGTGCCAGCAGTTACTTCCGGCTAGCGGCCACCTACGAGCAGTACTTC.

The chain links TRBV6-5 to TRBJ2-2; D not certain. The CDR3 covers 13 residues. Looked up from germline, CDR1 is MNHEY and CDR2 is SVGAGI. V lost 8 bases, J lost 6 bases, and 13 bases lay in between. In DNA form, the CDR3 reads TGTGCCAGCGTCGGCTCCCTGGCCGGGGAGCTGTTTTTT. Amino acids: CASVGSLAGELFF.

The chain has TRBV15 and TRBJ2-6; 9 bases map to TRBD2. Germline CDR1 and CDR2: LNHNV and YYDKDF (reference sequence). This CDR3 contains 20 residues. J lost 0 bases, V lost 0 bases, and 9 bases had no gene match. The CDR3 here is CATSRDGWLAGTSGANVLTF. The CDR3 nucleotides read TGTGCCACCAGCAGAGATGGATGGCTAGCGGGGACCTCTGGGGCCAACGTCCTGACTTTC. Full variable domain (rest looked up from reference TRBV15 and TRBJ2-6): DAMVIQNPRYQVTQFGKPVTLSCSQTLNHNVMYWYQQKSSQAPKLLFHYYDKDFNNEADTPDNFQSRRPNTSFCFLDIRSPGLGDTAMYLCATSRDGWLAGTSGANVLTFGAGSRLTVL.

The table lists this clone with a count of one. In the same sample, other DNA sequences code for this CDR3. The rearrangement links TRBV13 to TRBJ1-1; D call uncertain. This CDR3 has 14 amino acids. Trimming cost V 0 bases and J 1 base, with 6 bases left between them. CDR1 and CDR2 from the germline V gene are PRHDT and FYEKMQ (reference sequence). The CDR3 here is CASSLGRPNTEAFF. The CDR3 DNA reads TGTGCCAGCAGCTTAGGCCGACCGAACACTGAAGCTTTCTTT.

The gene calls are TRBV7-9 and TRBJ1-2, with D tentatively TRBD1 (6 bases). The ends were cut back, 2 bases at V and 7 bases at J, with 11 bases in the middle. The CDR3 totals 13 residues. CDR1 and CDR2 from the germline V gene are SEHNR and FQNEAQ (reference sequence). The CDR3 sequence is CASSLWIQGGYTF. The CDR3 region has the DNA TGTGCCAGCAGCTTATGGATACAGGGTGGCTACACCTTC.

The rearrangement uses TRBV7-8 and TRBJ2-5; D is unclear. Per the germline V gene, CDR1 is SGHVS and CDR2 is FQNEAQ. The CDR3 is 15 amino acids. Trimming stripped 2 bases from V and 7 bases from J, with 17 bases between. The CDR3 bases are TGTGCCAGCAGCTTATTAGACTGGGGTTTCGGGACCCAGTACTTC. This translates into CASSLLDWGFGTQYF.

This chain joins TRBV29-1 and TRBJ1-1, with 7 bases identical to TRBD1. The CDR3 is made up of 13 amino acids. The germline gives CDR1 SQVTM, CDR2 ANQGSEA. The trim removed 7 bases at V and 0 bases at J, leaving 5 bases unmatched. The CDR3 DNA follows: TGCAGCGCCACAGGGGCGGTGAACACTGAAGCTTTCTTT. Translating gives CSATGAVNTEAFF.

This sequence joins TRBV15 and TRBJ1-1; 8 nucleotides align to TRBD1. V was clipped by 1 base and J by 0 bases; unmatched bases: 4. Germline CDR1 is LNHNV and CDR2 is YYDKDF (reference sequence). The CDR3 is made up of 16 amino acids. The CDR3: CATSRAPTGVNTEAFF. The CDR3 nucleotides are TGTGCCACCAGCAGAGCACCGACAGGGGTGAACACTGAAGCTTTCTTT.

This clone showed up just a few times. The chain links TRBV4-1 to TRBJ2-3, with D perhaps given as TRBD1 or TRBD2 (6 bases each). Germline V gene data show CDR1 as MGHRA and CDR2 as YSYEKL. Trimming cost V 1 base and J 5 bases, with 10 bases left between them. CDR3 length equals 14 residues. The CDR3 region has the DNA TGCGCCAGCAGCCAAGGGGGGGCGGGAGATACGCAGTATTTT. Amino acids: CASSQGGAGDTQYF.

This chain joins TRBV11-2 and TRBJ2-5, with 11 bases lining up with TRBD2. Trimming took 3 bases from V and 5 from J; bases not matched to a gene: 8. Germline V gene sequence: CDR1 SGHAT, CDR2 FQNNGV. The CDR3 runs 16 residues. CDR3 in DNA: TGTGCCAGCAGCTTCGTCTTTAGCGGGGGGGCGGAGACCCAGTACTTC. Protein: CASSFVFSGGAETQYF. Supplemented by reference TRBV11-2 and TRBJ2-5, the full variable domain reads EAGVAQSPRYKIIEKRQSVAFWCNPISGHATLYWYQQILGQGPKLLIQFQNNGVVDDSQLPKDRFSAERLKGVDSTLKIQPAKLEDSAVYLCASSFVFSGGAETQYFGPGTRLLVL.

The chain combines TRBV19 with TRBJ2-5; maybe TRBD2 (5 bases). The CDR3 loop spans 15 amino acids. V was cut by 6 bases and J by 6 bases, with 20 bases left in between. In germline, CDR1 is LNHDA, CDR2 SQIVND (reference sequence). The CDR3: CASSPGLARVQTQYF. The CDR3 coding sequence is TGTGCCAGTAGCCCGGGTCTTGCGAGGGTTCAGACCCAGTACTTC.

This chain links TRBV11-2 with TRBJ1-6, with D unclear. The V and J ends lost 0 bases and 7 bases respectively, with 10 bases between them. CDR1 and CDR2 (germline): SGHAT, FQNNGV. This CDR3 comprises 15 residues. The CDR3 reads CASSLDQSRNSPLHF. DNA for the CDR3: TGTGCCAGCAGCTTAGATCAGTCACGGAATTCACCCCTCCACTTT.

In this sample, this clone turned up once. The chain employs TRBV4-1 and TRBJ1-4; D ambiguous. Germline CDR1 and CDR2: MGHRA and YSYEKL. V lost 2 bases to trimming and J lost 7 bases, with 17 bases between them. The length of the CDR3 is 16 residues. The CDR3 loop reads CASSQLTGRGGEKLFF. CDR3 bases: TGCGCCAGCAGCCAACTCACCGGGAGAGGAGGTGAAAAACTGTTTTTT.

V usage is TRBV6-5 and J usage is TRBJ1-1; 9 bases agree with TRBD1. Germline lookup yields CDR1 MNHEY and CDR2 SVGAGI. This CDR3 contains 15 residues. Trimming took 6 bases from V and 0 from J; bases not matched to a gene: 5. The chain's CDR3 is CASRYGTGLNTEAFF. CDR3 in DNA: TGTGCCAGCAGATACGGGACAGGGCTGAACACTGAAGCTTTCTTT.

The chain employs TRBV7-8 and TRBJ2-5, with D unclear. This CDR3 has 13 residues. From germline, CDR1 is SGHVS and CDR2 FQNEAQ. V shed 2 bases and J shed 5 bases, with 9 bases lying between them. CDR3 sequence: CASSLNLRETQYF. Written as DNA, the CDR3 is TGTGCCAGCAGCTTAAATCTCCGGGAGACCCAGTACTTC.

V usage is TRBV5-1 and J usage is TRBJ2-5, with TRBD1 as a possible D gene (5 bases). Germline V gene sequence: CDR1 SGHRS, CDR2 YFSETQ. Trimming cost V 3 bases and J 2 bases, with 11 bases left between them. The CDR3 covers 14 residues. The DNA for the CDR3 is TGCGCCAGCAGCTGGGGCAGGGCTCAAGAGACCCAGTACTTC. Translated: CASSWGRAQETQYF.

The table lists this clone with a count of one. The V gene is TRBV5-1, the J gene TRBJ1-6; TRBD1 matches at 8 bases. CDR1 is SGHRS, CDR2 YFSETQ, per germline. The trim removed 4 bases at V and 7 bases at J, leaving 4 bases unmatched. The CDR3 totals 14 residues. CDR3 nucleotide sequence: TGCGCCAGCAGCCCAGGGGGCGCAAATTCACCCCTCCACTTT. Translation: CASSPGGANSPLHF.

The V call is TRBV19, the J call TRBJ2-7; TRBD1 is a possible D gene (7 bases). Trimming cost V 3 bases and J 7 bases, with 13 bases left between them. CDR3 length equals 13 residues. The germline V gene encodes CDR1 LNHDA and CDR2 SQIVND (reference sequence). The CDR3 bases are TGTGCCAGTAGTATTCGGACAGGAGGGGAGCAGTACTTC. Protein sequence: CASSIRTGGEQYF.

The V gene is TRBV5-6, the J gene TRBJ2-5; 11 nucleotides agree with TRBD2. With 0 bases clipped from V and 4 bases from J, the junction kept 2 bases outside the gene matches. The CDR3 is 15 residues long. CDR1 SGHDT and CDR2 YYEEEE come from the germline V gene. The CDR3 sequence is CASSLVGLAAETQYF. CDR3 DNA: TGTGCCAGCAGCTTGGTGGGACTAGCGGCAGAGACCCAGTACTTC.

The CDR3 DNA follows: TGTGCCAGCTCACCACGTGTGGAGAACACTGAAGCTTTCTTT. Translating gives CASSPRVENTEAFF. The chain couples TRBV18 to TRBJ1-1; D is unclear. V was trimmed by 1 base and J by 1 base, leaving 7 bases between them. The CDR3 extends over 14 amino acids. Germline V CDR1 and CDR2: KGHSH, LQKENI.

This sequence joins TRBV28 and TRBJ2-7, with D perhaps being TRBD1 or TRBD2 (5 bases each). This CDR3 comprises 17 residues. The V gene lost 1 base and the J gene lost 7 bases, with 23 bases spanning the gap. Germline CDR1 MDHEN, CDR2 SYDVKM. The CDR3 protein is CASSLYPRDRASSEQYF. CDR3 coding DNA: TGTGCCAGCAGTTTATACCCTCGGGACCGGGCCTCTAGTGAGCAGTACTTC.

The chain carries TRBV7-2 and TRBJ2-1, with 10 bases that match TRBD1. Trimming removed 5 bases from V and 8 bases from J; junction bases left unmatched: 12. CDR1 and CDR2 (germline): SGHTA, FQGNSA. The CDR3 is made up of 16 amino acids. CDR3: CASSPPPGQGFHEQFF. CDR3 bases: TGTGCCAGCAGCCCGCCCCCGGGACAGGGGTTCCATGAGCAGTTCTTC.

CDR3 protein: CASSHAENTEAFF. The CDR3 DNA reads as TGTGCCAGCAGCCACGCAGAGAACACTGAAGCTTTCTTT. V gene TRBV3-1 (or the pseudogene TRBV3-2) combines with J gene TRBJ1-1; D gene ambiguous. Trimming left V 3 bases short and J 1 base short, with 6 bases between. The CDR3 runs 13 residues. CDR1 and CDR2 from the germline V gene are LGHDT and YNNKEL (reference sequence).